Each of the 17 T cell receptor beta chains below was sequenced from the same sample in a study of cytomegalovirus exposure and HLA in healthy donors. Generated by immunoSEQ multiplex PCR, the TCRdb table keeps only in-frame clones and is missing some. Among approximately 65,000 clones, around 93% were seen once, and the ten largest hold just over 3%. Sequencing was performed on PBMCs. The source of these receptors is a man aged 18 to 30 in good health and CMV-seronegative.

This chain joins TRBV7-3 and TRBJ2-3; 11 nucleotides agree with TRBD2. The V gene end was trimmed by 3 bases and the J gene end by 2 bases; junction bases not matched to a gene: 7. CDR1 is SGHTA, CDR2 FQGTGA, per germline. The CDR3 has 17 amino acids. The CDR3 here is CASSLSGLAGYTDTQYF. In nucleotides, the CDR3 is TGTGCCAGCAGCTTGTCCGGACTAGCGGGCTACACAGATACGCAGTATTTT.

The CDR3 sequence: CASSFDPRDIQYF. CDR3 sequence (DNA): TGTGCCAGCAGCTTTGACCCGAGGGACATTCAGTACTTC. The chain combines TRBV7-2 with TRBJ2-4; D might be TRBD2 (5 bases). With 3 bases removed from V and 8 bases from J, the gap between germline ends came to 11 bases. This CDR3 comprises 13 residues. Germline V gives CDR1 SGHTA, CDR2 FQGNSA.

The V and J genes are TRBV6-5 and TRBJ1-1, with D possibly being TRBD1 (6 bases). Germline lookup yields CDR1 MNHEY and CDR2 SVGAGI. The CDR3 totals 15 residues. Trimming pared 2 bases from V and 3 bases from J, leaving 13 bases between. Written as DNA, the CDR3 is TGTGCCAGCAGTTACGAGTTACAGGGCTACACTGAAGCTTTCTTT. Its protein is CASSYELQGYTEAFF.

The chain links TRBV27 to TRBJ2-2; maybe TRBD2 (5 bases). Deletions cut 5 bases from V and 0 bases from J, with 13 bases between. The CDR3 spans 16 residues. Germline-derived CDR1 and CDR2 are MNHEY and SMNVEV (reference sequence). CDR3 amino acids: CASSALEPTNTGELFF. For the CDR3, the DNA is TGTGCCAGCAGTGCACTAGAACCTACGAACACCGGGGAGCTGTTTTTT.

The chain joins TRBV27 to TRBJ2-7, with 7 bases lining up with TRBD2. Germline V gene sequence: CDR1 MNHEY, CDR2 SMNVEV (reference sequence). This CDR3 has 14 residues. With 3 bases clipped from V and 6 bases from J, the junction kept 8 bases outside the gene matches. CDR3 sequence (DNA): TGTGCCAGCAGTTTGGGGGGGACCTTCTCCGAGCAGTACTTC. Translated: CASSLGGTFSEQYF.

The CDR3: CASSFGGRGELFF. The CDR3 DNA is TGTGCCAGCAGCTTTGGAGGGCGCGGGGAGCTGTTTTTT. The rearrangement uses TRBV11-2 and TRBJ2-2; D is perhaps TRBD2 (6 bases). Germline CDR1 and CDR2: SGHAT and FQNNGV. This CDR3 is 13 amino acids long. Deletions cut 3 bases from V and 7 bases from J, with 9 bases between.

The chain is built from TRBV30 and TRBJ2-2, with D perhaps TRBD2 (6 bases). The length of the CDR3 is 14 residues. Germline V gene lookup returns CDR1 GTSNPN and CDR2 SVGIG (reference sequence). V was trimmed by 0 bases and J by 1 base, leaving 6 bases between them. CDR3 residues: CAWSVAGNTGELFF. The CDR3 DNA is TGTGCCTGGAGTGTAGCGGGGAACACCGGGGAGCTGTTTTTT.

The chain uses TRBV11-1 and TRBJ2-7, with 10 nucleotides matching TRBD1. J gave up 5 bases and V 4 bases, and 11 bases lay outside the gene matches. CDR1 SGHAT and CDR2 FQDESV come from the germline V gene (reference sequence). This CDR3 has 16 amino acids. The CDR3 DNA follows: TGTGCCAGCAGCTCTACCCCGGGACAGGGGTCTCACGAGCAGTACTTC. It translates to CASSSTPGQGSHEQYF.

The V and J genes are TRBV21-1 and TRBJ1-1; TRBD1 is taken as the D call from the table, unchecked against the DNA. TRBV21-1 is a documented pseudogene. The CDR3 has 14 residues. The CDR3 reads CASSNFDRDTEAFF. As DNA, the CDR3 is TGTGCCAGCAGCAATTTTGACAGGGACACTGAAGCTTTCTTT.

The chain links TRBV5-1 to TRBJ2-7; TRBD2 agrees at 7 bases. Losses at the gene ends were 0 bases for V and 2 bases for J; bases not matched to a gene: 5. The CDR3 loop spans 15 amino acids. CDR1 is SGHRS, CDR2 YFSETQ, per germline. The CDR3 spells CASSLGEGVTYEQYF. The CDR3 DNA reads as TGCGCCAGCAGCTTGGGGGAGGGCGTCACCTACGAGCAGTACTTC.

This chain uses TRBV20-1 with TRBJ1-1, with D hard to call. Deletions cut 4 bases from V and 7 bases from J, with 7 bases between. The CDR3 loop spans 10 amino acids. Germline V gene data show CDR1 as DFQATT and CDR2 as SNEGSKA (reference sequence). The CDR3 region has the DNA TGCAGTGCTAATCGGGGTGAAGCTTTCTTT. Translating it yields CSANRGEAFF.

The count of this clone is one. The chain joins TRBV28 to TRBJ2-3; D gene ambiguous. This CDR3 region has 13 residues. Trimming left V 1 base short and J 4 bases short, with 6 bases between. Germline assignment: CDR1 MDHEN and CDR2 SYDVKM. This chain's CDR3 is CASSLSPSDTQYF. The CDR3 bases are TGTGCCAGCAGTTTATCCCCTTCAGATACGCAGTATTTT.

This clone was observed once. The rearrangement joins TRBV28 to TRBJ2-3, with TRBD2 matching 8 bases. The junction had 11 bases not matched to a gene; V was cut back by 5 bases and J by 1 base. CDR3 length: 17 amino acids. Germline CDR1 is MDHEN and CDR2 is SYDVKM. The CDR3 bases are TGTGCCAGCAGTCCTCCCGGATTAGCGGGACGCACAGATACGCAGTATTTT. It codes for CASSPPGLAGRTDTQYF.

The J gene is TRBJ2-1, the V gene TRBV2, with TRBD2 identical over 10 bases. J was trimmed by 8 bases and V by 11 bases; bases with no gene match: 9. Germline loops: CDR1 SNHLY, CDR2 FYNNEI. The CDR3 has 13 residues. The CDR3 region is CASTGLATHEQFF. CDR3 nucleotide sequence: TGTGCCTCAACGGGACTAGCGACGCATGAGCAGTTCTTC.

The rearrangement links TRBV6-5 to TRBJ2-1; TRBD2 agrees at 9 bases. CDR3 length equals 13 residues. The V gene's germline CDR1 is MNHEY and CDR2 SVGAGI. V dropped 4 bases and J dropped 9; count of bases not matched to a gene: 4. The CDR3 reads CASSSLAGSEQFF. CDR3 coding DNA: TGTGCCAGCAGTTCACTAGCGGGTAGTGAGCAGTTCTTC.

The chain combines TRBV6-1 with TRBJ2-3; TRBD2 matches 8 bases. Germline values: CDR1 MNHNS, CDR2 SASEGT. V gave up 6 bases and J gave up 5 bases; unmatched junction bases: 10. The CDR3 spans 15 residues. The CDR3 sequence is CASRPGLGSGDTQYF. DNA of the CDR3: TGTGCCAGCAGGCCGGGACTAGGCAGTGGAGATACGCAGTATTTT.

The rearrangement joins TRBV5-5 to TRBJ1-4, with no clear D. CDR3 length: 13 residues. Germline CDR1 reads SGHKS; CDR2 reads YYEKEE (reference sequence). The germline V and J ends were trimmed by 5 bases and 5 bases, with 10 bases remaining between them. CDR3 DNA sequence: TGTGCCAGCAGTTTTGGAGACAATGAAAAACTGTTTTTT. Translated: CASSFGDNEKLFF.